Listed here are 29 T cell receptor beta chains from one sample, sequenced in a study of T cells in Graves' hyperthyroidism and ophthalmopathy. Regions amplified from RNA transcripts were the TCR beta CDR3 regions. HTBI primers were used for first-round RT-PCR of the TCR CDR3. TCRdb ran MiXCR on the multiplex PCR reads and lists one entry per CDR3 protein. The data contain some 510,000 distinct CDR3 sequences, around 21% of them singletons. Input material: blood. The receptors stem from a man in his late teens or twenties with Graves' hyperthyroidism.

J is TRBJ2-7 and V is TRBV30; the D gene is possibly TRBD1 (6 bases). The CDR3 has 15 amino acids. V was shortened by 3 bases and J by 4 bases, with 19 bases between the two germline ends. The germline gives CDR1 GTSNPN, CDR2 SVGIG (reference sequence). This CDR3 is CAWSDDRNYRYEQYF. CDR3 bases: TGTGCCTGGAGCGATGACAGGAATTATAGATACGAGCAGTACTTC.

The gene calls are TRBV4-1 and TRBJ2-5, with TRBD1 matching over 10 bases. The end of the DNA aligns better with TRBJ2-1, so the J call may be wrong. The CDR3 sequence is 15 residues long. CDR1 is MGHRA and CDR2 is YSYEKL in the germline V gene. Here the CDR3 DNA reads TGCGCCAGCAGCCGAGCGGGACAGGGGAAAGAGACCCAGTTCTTC. This gives the protein CASSRAGQGKETQFF.

This clonotype has more than one count but fewer than ten. V is TRBV30 and J is TRBJ1-1; D gene unclear. The V end was cut by 2 bases, the J end by 1 base, with 8 bases between. This CDR3 spans 13 amino acids. Per the germline V gene, CDR1 is GTSNPN and CDR2 is SVGIG (reference sequence). The CDR3 nucleotides are TGTGCCTGGAGTAGCGACCGGAACACTGAAGCTTTCTTT. Protein product: CAWSSDRNTEAFF.

There are many counts of this clonotype. The V and J genes are TRBV6-1 and TRBJ1-5; no reliable D call. CDR1 and CDR2 from the germline V gene are MNHNS and SASEGT. Trimming removed 0 bases from V and 4 bases from J, with 10 bases in between. The CDR3 is 15 amino acids. The CDR3 DNA follows: TGTGCCAGCAGTGAAGCGTTAGGCCCTAATCAGCCCCAGCATTTT. It yields the protein CASSEALGPNQPQHF.

This clonotype has at least ten counts. V usage is TRBV2 and J usage is TRBJ1-5; D gene uncertain. The CDR3 is 14 amino acids. Germline CDR1 is SNHLY and CDR2 is FYNNEI. The ends were cut back, 0 bases at V and 7 bases at J, with 10 bases in the middle. CDR3 protein: CASSEAGFGQPQHF. The CDR3 region has the DNA TGTGCCAGCAGTGAAGCGGGGTTCGGGCAGCCCCAGCATTTT.

There are a few counts of this clonotype. The chain is built from TRBV3-1 and TRBJ2-5, with unresolved D. The germline V and J ends were trimmed by 4 bases and 7 bases, with 13 bases remaining between them. Germline loops: CDR1 LGHDT, CDR2 YNNKEL (reference sequence). The CDR3 sequence is 13 residues long. CDR3 in amino acids: CASSPPPRGTQYF. The CDR3 DNA reads TGTGCCAGCAGCCCGCCTCCCAGAGGGACCCAGTACTTC.

This clonotype was counted at least ten times. At one end, the junction sequence differs from germline, possibly due to a read error. The CDR3 here is CASSLGGANYGYAF. In nucleotides, the CDR3 is TGTGCCAGCAGTTTAGGTGGTGCTAACTATGGCTACGCCTTC. This chain connects TRBV27 to TRBJ1-2; no clear D. The CDR3 runs 14 residues. CDR1 is MNHEY and CDR2 is SMNVEV in the germline V gene (reference sequence).

A single count supports this clonotype. The chain couples TRBV7-9 to TRBJ1-1, with 9 bases fitting TRBD1. Trimming took 8 bases from V and 5 from J; bases not matched to a gene: 6. CDR3 length: 13 amino acids. The germline V gene encodes CDR1 SEHNR and CDR2 FQNEAQ (reference sequence). CDR3 amino acids: CASGQGLGTEAFF. CDR3 nucleotide sequence: TGTGCCAGCGGACAGGGGCTAGGTACTGAAGCTTTCTTT.

In this sample, this clonotype turned up once. The chain combines TRBV6-2 or TRBV6-3 with TRBJ1-5; unclear D gene. CDR1 is MNHEY, CDR2 SVGEGT, per germline. With 3 bases removed from V and 7 bases from J, the gap between germline ends came to 19 bases. This CDR3 contains 16 residues. For the CDR3, the DNA is TGTGCCAGCAGTTATCGGATCTCCTGGACGGGACAGCCCCAGCATTTT. Translated: CASSYRISWTGQPQHF.

This clonotype was seen repeatedly, ten times or more. The rearrangement links TRBV6-1 to TRBJ1-1, with D perhaps matching TRBD1 (6 bases). This CDR3 has 13 amino acids. Germline V lookup: CDR1 MNHNS, CDR2 SASEGT. Trimming pared 6 bases from V and 6 bases from J, leaving 14 bases between. The DNA for the CDR3 is TGTGCCAGCAGATCAGGGGTAGGGGCTGAAGCTTTCTTT. Its translation: CASRSGVGAEAFF.

Concerning this clonotype itself: This may be a read error: a much more frequent sequence differs by one nucleotide. The gene calls are TRBV6-2 or TRBV6-3 and TRBJ2-2, with D possibly being TRBD1 (7 bases). CDR3 length equals 16 residues. The V end was cut by 4 bases, the J end by 3 bases, with 15 bases between. Germline CDR1 reads MNHEY; CDR2 reads SVGEGT. DNA for the CDR3: TGTGCCAGCAGTTTCTCGATCAGGGGGGACACCGGGGAGCTGTTTTTT. Residues: CASSFSIRGDTGELFF.

This clonotype was observed a few times. The chain joins TRBV11-3 to TRBJ2-2, with a possible D match to TRBD2 (5 bases). Trimming removed 2 bases at V and 5 bases at J, with 9 bases between. CDR3 size: 14 residues. The germline gives CDR1 SGHNT, CDR2 YENEEA. DNA for the CDR3: TGTGCCAGCAGCTTACTCTCGGGAACCGGGGAGCTGTTTTTT. This codes for CASSLLSGTGELFF.

This clonotype has a count of ten or more. The J gene is TRBJ2-5, the V gene TRBV28; TRBD1 matches at 9 bases. Germline V gene data show CDR1 as MDHEN and CDR2 as SYDVKM. The CDR3 runs 16 residues. Unmatched junction bases numbered 9, after V lost 6 bases and J lost 1 base. The CDR3 bases are TGTGCCAGCAGCCTGGACAGGGGAGGGTTCCAAGAGACCCAGTACTTC. Translating gives CASSLDRGGFQETQYF. The complete variable domain, with remaining parts taken from reference TRBV28 and TRBJ2-5, reads DVKVTQSSRYLVKRTGEKVFLECVQDMDHENMFWYRQDPGLGLRLIYFSYDVKMKEKGDIPEGYSVSREKKERFSLILESASTNQTSMYLCASSLDRGGFQETQYFGPGTRLLVL.

A word on this clonotype: Being one base from a much bigger clone, this may be a read error. This chain joins TRBV7-8 and TRBJ2-5, with D possibly matching TRBD2 (6 bases). Germline V gene sequence: CDR1 SGHVS, CDR2 FQNEAQ. CDR3 length equals 15 residues. The chain's CDR3 is CASSLVASGQDTQYF. The CDR3 DNA is TGTGCCAGCAGCTTAGTGGCCAGCGGGCAAGATACCCAGTACTTC.

The chain uses TRBV20-1 and TRBJ1-3, with 9 bases that match TRBD1. CDR1 is DFQATT and CDR2 is SNEGSKA in the germline V gene (reference sequence). J lost 0 bases, V lost 4 bases, and 16 bases had no gene match. The CDR3 sequence is 19 residues long. The CDR3 here is CSAKPRDRAFVFSGNTIYF. In DNA form, the CDR3 reads TGCAGTGCTAAACCCCGGGACAGGGCATTTGTTTTCTCTGGAAACACCATATATTTT.

The sample holds a few counts of this clonotype. The J gene is TRBJ2-3, the V gene TRBV6-2 or TRBV6-3; 11 nucleotides match TRBD2. This CDR3 has 17 amino acids. The germline gives CDR1 MNHEY, CDR2 SVGEGT. V trimming: 2 bases; J trimming: 4 bases; junction bases outside the gene matches: 8. CDR3 in DNA: TGTGCCAGCAGTTACCCCTACTTAGCGGGAGGGTCAGATACGCAGTATTTT. Amino acids: CASSYPYLAGGSDTQYF.

Many counts were recorded for this clonotype. The chain couples TRBV28 to TRBJ1-5; TRBD1 matches at 10 bases. This CDR3 spans 13 amino acids. The V gene's germline CDR1 is MDHEN and CDR2 SYDVKM. The ends lost 6 bases at V and 7 bases at J; junction bases unmatched: 3. DNA of the CDR3: TGTGCCAGCAGGGGGACAGGGGTACAGCCCCAGCATTTT. The encoded protein is CASRGTGVQPQHF.

This clonotype appeared many times. The rearrangement links TRBV20-1 to TRBJ2-2; the D gene is possibly TRBD1 (6 bases). CDR1 is DFQATT, CDR2 SNEGSKA, per germline (reference sequence). The germline V and J ends were trimmed by 5 bases and 4 bases, with 17 bases remaining between them. The CDR3 has 15 amino acids. The CDR3 protein is CSARRTGRRTGELFF. CDR3 bases: TGCAGTGCTCGAAGAACAGGGCGTCGCACCGGGGAGCTGTTTTTT.

This clonotype was seen at least ten times. The chain recombines TRBV2 with TRBJ2-6, with D perhaps TRBD1 or TRBD2 (6 bases each). Per the germline V gene, CDR1 is SNHLY and CDR2 is FYNNEI. CDR3 size: 19 residues. The germline V and J ends were trimmed by 5 bases and 0 bases, with 20 bases remaining between them. This CDR3 reads CASSRWGARESSGANVLTF. The CDR3 bases are TGTGCCAGCAGTCGCTGGGGGGCGCGAGAGAGCTCTGGGGCCAACGTCCTGACTTTC.

This clonotype was observed a few times. The DNA for the CDR3 is TGTGCCAGCAGCCAGGGGGACTATAATTCACCCCTCCACTTT. This translates into CASSQGDYNSPLHF. The rearrangement joins TRBV3-1 to TRBJ1-6; D may be TRBD1 (5 bases). The CDR3 is 14 amino acids. Germline CDR1 and CDR2: LGHDT and YNNKEL (reference sequence). V gave up 3 bases and J gave up 3 bases, with 6 bases separating them.

V usage is TRBV6-1 and J usage is TRBJ1-1; 7 nucleotides agree with TRBD1. This CDR3 is built from 15 residues. CDR1 and CDR2 from the germline V gene are MNHNS and SASEGT. Germline trimming cut 4 bases from V and 4 bases from J; bases unmatched to any gene: 9. Here the CDR3 reads CASSAPGGASTEAFF. The DNA of the CDR3 is TGTGCCAGCAGTGCCCCAGGGGGAGCGAGCACTGAAGCTTTCTTT.

In DNA form, the CDR3 reads TGTGCCAGCAGTCCGTCGGACAGGGAAGATGGCTACACCTTC. This gives the protein CASSPSDREDGYTF. The chain couples TRBV6-1 to TRBJ1-2, with 8 bases identical to TRBD1. J lost 6 bases, V lost 5 bases, and 8 bases had no gene match. The germline V gene encodes CDR1 MNHNS and CDR2 SASEGT. CDR3 length: 14 residues.

The V call is TRBV9, the J call TRBJ2-2; 11 bases match TRBD2. Germline V gives CDR1 SGDLS, CDR2 YYNGEE. The V gene end was trimmed by 4 bases and the J gene end by 7 bases; junction bases not matched to a gene: 12. This CDR3 region has 17 residues. DNA for the CDR3: TGTGCCAGCAGCCCCAAAGTGACTAGCGGGGAACACGGGGAGCTGTTTTTT. This codes for CASSPKVTSGEHGELFF.

This chain uses TRBV12-3 or TRBV12-4 with TRBJ2-2, with TRBD1 identical over 8 bases. The V and J ends lost 6 bases and 4 bases, in that order; junction bases with no gene match: 4. This CDR3 comprises 14 residues. The CDR3 bases are TGTGCCAGCAGGGTACAGGGGGGCACCGGGGAGCTGTTTTTT. As protein: CASRVQGGTGELFF.

The sample holds many counts of this clonotype. V and J are TRBV30 and TRBJ2-7, with 11 positions matching TRBD1. J lost 2 bases, V lost 2 bases, and 5 bases had no gene match. The CDR3 has 15 residues. Germline CDR1 GTSNPN, CDR2 SVGIG (reference sequence). CDR3 amino acids: CAWSLGTGGTYEQYF. The DNA for the CDR3 is TGTGCCTGGAGTCTCGGGACAGGGGGGACCTACGAGCAGTACTTC.

This clonotype was found many times. V gene TRBV6-2 or TRBV6-3 combines with J gene TRBJ2-5; D unresolved. In germline, CDR1 is MNHEY, CDR2 SVGEGT. This CDR3 has 15 amino acids. Trimming took off 0 bases at V and 1 base at J, with 9 bases between the two ends. Here the CDR3 reads CASSYSYVSQETQYF. DNA for the CDR3: TGTGCCAGCAGTTACTCCTACGTCTCCCAAGAGACCCAGTACTTC.

This clonotype occurred a few times. This chain links TRBV28 with TRBJ2-7; D uncertain. Per germline, CDR1 MDHEN and CDR2 SYDVKM. This CDR3 comprises 12 residues. V was pared by 5 bases and J by 3 bases, with 8 bases between. CDR3 sequence reads: CASSPSRYEQYF. The CDR3 DNA follows: TGTGCCAGCAGTCCCAGCCGCTACGAGCAGTACTTC.

This clonotype was picked up a small number of times. V is TRBV27 and J is TRBJ1-1, with 10 bases fitting TRBD1. Germline CDR1 MNHEY, CDR2 SMNVEV (reference sequence). Trimming took 3 bases from V and 1 from J; bases not matched to a gene: 5. The CDR3 spans 16 residues. This chain's CDR3 is CASSFRWTGGNTEAFF. The DNA for the CDR3 is TGTGCCAGCAGTTTTCGTTGGACAGGGGGGAACACTGAAGCTTTCTTT.

This clonotype came up many times. The chain recombines TRBV12-3 or TRBV12-4 with TRBJ2-7; TRBD1 matches 7 bases. V lost 5 bases and J lost 4; bases outside the gene matches: 5. The CDR3 has 13 amino acids. The CDR3 spells CASSRGRGYEQYF. CDR3 nucleotide sequence: TGTGCCAGCAGTAGGGGGCGCGGGTACGAGCAGTACTTC.